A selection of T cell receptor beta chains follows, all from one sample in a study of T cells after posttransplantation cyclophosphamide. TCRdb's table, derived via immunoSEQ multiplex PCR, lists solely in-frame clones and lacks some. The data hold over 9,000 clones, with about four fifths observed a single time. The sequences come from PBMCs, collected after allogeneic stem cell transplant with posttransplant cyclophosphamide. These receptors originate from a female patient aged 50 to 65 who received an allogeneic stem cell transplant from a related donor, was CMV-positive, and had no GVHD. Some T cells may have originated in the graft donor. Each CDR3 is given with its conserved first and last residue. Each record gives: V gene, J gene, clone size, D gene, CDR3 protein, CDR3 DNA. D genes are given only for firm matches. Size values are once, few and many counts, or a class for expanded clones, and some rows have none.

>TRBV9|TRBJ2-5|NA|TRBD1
CASSLTGKETQYF
TGTGCCAGCAGCCTGACAGGGAAAGAGACCCAGTACTTC
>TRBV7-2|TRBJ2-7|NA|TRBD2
CASSQEGGGAFTQYF
TGTGCCAGCAGCCAGGAAGGCGGGGGGGCCTTCACGCAGTACTTC
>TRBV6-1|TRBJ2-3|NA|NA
CASSGRWGADTQYF
TGTGCCAGCAGTGGGCGGTGGGGGGCAGATACGCAGTATTTT
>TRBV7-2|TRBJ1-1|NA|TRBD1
CASSPQGGTEAFF
TGTGCCAGCAGCCCACAGGGGGGCACTGAAGCTTTCTTT
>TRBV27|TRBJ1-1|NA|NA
CASSPKGFGGTEAFF
TGTGCCAGCAGTCCTAAGGGGTTTGGCGGCACTGAAGCTTTCTTT
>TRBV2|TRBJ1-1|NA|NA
CASRDGGATEAFF
TGTGCCAGCAGGGACGGTGGGGCAACTGAAGCTTTCTTT
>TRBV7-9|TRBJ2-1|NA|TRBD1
CASSPGGEQFF
TGTGCCAGCAGCCCAGGGGGCGAGCAGTTCTTC
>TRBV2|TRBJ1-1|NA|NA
CASNPQGSLLSEAFF
TGTGCCAGCAATCCTCAGGGATCTCTTCTATCTGAAGCTTTCTTT
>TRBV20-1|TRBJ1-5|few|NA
CSAALHQPQHF
TGCAGTGCCGCGCTCCATCAGCCCCAGCATTTT
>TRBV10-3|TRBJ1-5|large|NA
CASGDIDQPQHF
TGTGCCTCGGGGGATATTGATCAGCCCCAGCATTTT
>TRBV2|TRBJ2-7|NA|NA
CASRGIAAYEQYF
TGTGCCAGCAGGGGAATAGCGGCATACGAGCAGTACTTC
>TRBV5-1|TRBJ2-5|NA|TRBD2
CASSLYSGGALETQYF
TGCGCCAGCAGCTTGTACAGCGGGGGGGCCCTGGAGACCCAGTACTTC
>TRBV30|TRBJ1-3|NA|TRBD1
CAWSVPSGQGRNTIYF
TGTGCCTGGAGTGTACCCTCCGGACAGGGAAGAAACACCATATATTTT
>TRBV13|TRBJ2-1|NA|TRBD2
CASRLAGGKYNEQFF
TGTGCCAGCAGATTAGCGGGGGGCAAATACAATGAGCAGTTCTTC
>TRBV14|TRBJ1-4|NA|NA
CASSQVGEKLFF
TGTGCCAGCAGCCAAGTCGGTGAAAAACTGTTTTTT
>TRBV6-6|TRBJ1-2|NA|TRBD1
CASSYDRDNGYTF
TGTGCCAGCAGTTACGACAGGGACAATGGCTACACCTTC
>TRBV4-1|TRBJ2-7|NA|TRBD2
CASSETPLAGPYPYEQYF
TGCGCCAGCAGCGAGACACCACTAGCGGGGCCATATCCCTACGAGCAGTACTTC
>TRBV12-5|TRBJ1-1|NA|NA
CASGLGQFTEAFF
TGTGCTAGTGGTTTGGGGCAATTCACTGAAGCTTTCTTT
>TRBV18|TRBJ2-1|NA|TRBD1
CASSPSDRVTYNEQFF
TGTGCCAGCTCACCTTCCGACAGGGTTACGTACAATGAGCAGTTCTTC
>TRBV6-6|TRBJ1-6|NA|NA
CASSWGGNSPLHF
TGTGCCAGCAGTTGGGGGGGTAATTCACCCCTCCACTTT
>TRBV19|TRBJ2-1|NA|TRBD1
CASSIDLRQGTYNEQFF
TGTGCCAGTAGTATAGATTTGAGACAGGGGACCTACAATGAGCAGTTCTTC
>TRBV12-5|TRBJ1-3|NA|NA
CASGLVLGTTPYTIYF
TGTGCTAGTGGTTTGGTTCTGGGGACAACTCCCTACACCATATATTTT
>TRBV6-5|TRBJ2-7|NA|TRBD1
CASSYAGTGGGEQYF
TGTGCCAGCAGTTACGCCGGGACAGGGGGAGGAGAGCAGTACTTC
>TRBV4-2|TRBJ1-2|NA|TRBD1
CASSQDFRTGQGYTF
TGTGCCAGCAGCCAAGACTTCAGGACAGGGCAGGGCTACACCTTC
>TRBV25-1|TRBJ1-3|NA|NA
CASSDLLRGNTIYF
TGTGCCAGCAGTGACCTCCTGAGAGGAAACACCATATATTTT
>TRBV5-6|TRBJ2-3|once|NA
CASSLPTSTDTQYF
TGTGCCAGCAGCTTGCCCACTAGCACAGATACGCAGTATTTT
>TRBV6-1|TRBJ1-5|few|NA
CASRTLDQPQHF
TGTGCCAGCAGAACGTTAGATCAGCCCCAGCATTTT
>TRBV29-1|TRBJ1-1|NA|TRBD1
CSVSGGGQGAFF
TGCAGCGTATCCGGGGGAGGACAGGGAGCTTTCTTT
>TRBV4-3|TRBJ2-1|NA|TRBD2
CASSQDWAGTSGWVNEQFF
TGCGCCAGCAGCCAAGATTGGGCCGGGACTAGCGGTTGGGTCAATGAGCAGTTCTTC
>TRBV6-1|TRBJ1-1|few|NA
CASSEGRVLAFF
TGTGCCAGCAGTGAAGGGAGGGTCTTGGCTTTCTTT
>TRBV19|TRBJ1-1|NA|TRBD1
CASSMSGGRKTEAFF
TGTGCCAGTAGTATGTCAGGGGGTCGGAAAACTGAAGCTTTCTTT
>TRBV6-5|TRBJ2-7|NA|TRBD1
CASSFYTGVGEQYF
TGTGCCAGCAGCTTTTACACAGGGGTAGGGGAGCAGTACTTC